Presented here are 2 T cell receptor beta chains from one specimen sequenced in a study of post-analysis software for immune sequencing data. Study-level results: With TRBV5-6, TRBV5-1 and TRBV20-1 included, about five TRBV segments were more frequent in patients than in controls.

Their antigen targets remain unknown. cDNA libraries of TCR beta carried unique molecular identifiers. TCRdb redid the calling of the PCR reads with MiXCR, one entry per CDR3 protein. The repertoire includes 430,000 or so distinct CDR3 sequences, approximately 38% of them detected once, and less than 10% sits in the top ten. Sequencing used blood. The receptors here all came from a girl aged 2 to 9 with multiple sclerosis.

A word on this clonotype: The germline gene is not matched at one end of the junction; a read error may be the cause. The V and J genes are TRBV5-1 and TRBJ2-5; 14 bases map to TRBD2. Germline-derived CDR1 and CDR2 are SGHRS and YFSETQ. This CDR3 has 16 residues. The CDR3 loop is CVSSLTSGGAGETQYF. For the CDR3, the DNA is TGCGTCAGCAGCTTGACTAGCGGGGGGGCCGGGGAGACCCAGTACTTC. The full variable domain, in which reference TRBV5-1 and TRBJ2-5 provide the parts outside the CDR3, is KAGVTQTPRYLIKTRGQQVTLSCSPISGHRSVSWYQQTPGQGLQFLFEYFSETQRNKGNFPGRFSGRQFSNSRSEMNVSTLELGDSALYLCVSSLTSGGAGETQYFGPGTRLLVL.

This chain joins TRBV25-1 and TRBJ2-7; D might be TRBD1 or TRBD2, each matching 5 bases. The germline CDR1 and CDR2 sequences are MGHDK and SYGVNS. CDR3 length: 14 residues. Trimming shortened V by 3 bases and J by 8 bases, and 17 bases separated the two germline ends. The chain's CDR3 is CASSDPGGKYKQYF. CDR3 in DNA: TGTGCCAGCAGTGACCCTGGGGGAAAATACAAGCAGTACTTC.